The T cell receptor (beta chain) under discussion was sequenced for a study of shared clonotypes between healthy human individuals. On the study more broadly: Each donor's CD8 memory used one plate, CD8 naive two, each CD4 subset three. Study conclusions and caveats: Researchers sampled blood only, noting tissue repertoires likely differ.

V was pared by 2 bases and J by 0 bases, with 6 bases of the junction left unmatched. Germline V gene sequence: CDR1 MNHEY, CDR2 SMNVEV (reference sequence). The CDR3 is made up of 17 amino acids. For this clone: Antigen specificity is unknown.

Naive CD8 isolation took CD45RO-negative cells positively selected for CCR7 and excluded terminally differentiated effector memory CD45RA+ cells. Healthy and HIV-negative, the adult donors had no recent acute infections or vaccinations. The authors ran the assay at deep level. Measured with immunoSEQ multiplex PCR; TCRdb has only the in-frame clones, and not every one. The sample includes roughly 2 million clones, approximately 94% of them seen just once. The chain carries TRBV27 and TRBJ2-2; 7 nucleotides align to TRBD1. Sequenced: naive CD8+ T cells sorted from blood. The origin of this receptor is a man between 18 and 35 years old in good health. CDR3 residues: CASSLVGTDANTGELFF. The CDR3 nucleotides read TGTGCCAGCAGTTTAGTGGGGACAGATGCGAACACCGGGGAGCTGTTTTTT.